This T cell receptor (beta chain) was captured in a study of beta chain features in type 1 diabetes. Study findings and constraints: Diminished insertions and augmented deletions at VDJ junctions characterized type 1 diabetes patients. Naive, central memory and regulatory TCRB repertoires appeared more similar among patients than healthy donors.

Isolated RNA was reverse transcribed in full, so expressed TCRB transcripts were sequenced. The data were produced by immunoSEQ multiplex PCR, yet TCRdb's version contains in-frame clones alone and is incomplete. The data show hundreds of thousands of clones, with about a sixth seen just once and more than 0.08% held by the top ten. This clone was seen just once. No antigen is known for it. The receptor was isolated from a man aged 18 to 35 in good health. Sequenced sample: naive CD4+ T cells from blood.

CDR3 in amino acids: CASSLPDRAYEQYF. For the CDR3, the DNA is TGTGCCAGCAGCCTACCGGACAGGGCTTACGAGCAGTACTTC. This chain connects TRBV5-6 to TRBJ2-5, with TRBD1 matching over 8 bases. With the DNA end fitting TRBJ2-7 better, the J assignment may be wrong. Per the germline V gene, CDR1 is SGHDT and CDR2 is YYEEEE. The CDR3 totals 14 residues.